Listed below are T cell receptor beta chains from one sample, sequenced in a study of cytotoxic CD8 clonotypes in ibrutinib-treated CLL. Sequenced by immunoSEQ multiplex PCR; TCRdb stores in-frame clones only, minus some. The repertoire holds some 170,000 clones, with over 75% as singletons. Sequencing was performed on PBMCs, taken at disease progression, from a patient treated with ibrutinib. The origin of the receptors is a human donor with chronic lymphocytic leukemia. Both conserved end residues are part of each CDR3. Fields, in order: CDR3 protein, CDR3 DNA, clone size, J gene, D gene, V gene. The D gene is left open where the match is weak. Some rows mark clone size as missing; the rest say once, few, many or name a class of expanded clone.

cdr3_aa: CASSVVGDYTEAFF
cdr3_nt: TGTGCCAGCAGCGTAGTGGGGGATTACACTGAAGCTTTCTTT
clone_size: NA
j_call: TRBJ1-1
d_call: NA
v_call: TRBV9

cdr3_aa: CASSSSNYGYTF
cdr3_nt: TGTGCCAGCAGCAGCAGTAACTATGGCTACACCTTC
clone_size: NA
j_call: TRBJ1-2
d_call: NA
v_call: TRBV9

cdr3_aa: CAITGGPDEQYF
cdr3_nt: TGTGCCATCACGGGGGGCCCGGACGAGCAGTACTTC
clone_size: NA
j_call: TRBJ2-7
d_call: NA
v_call: TRBV5-4

cdr3_aa: CATSRPRGVTGTQPQHF
cdr3_nt: TGTGCCACCAGCAGACCCCGGGGTGTGACAGGGACTCAGCCCCAGCATTTT
clone_size: NA
j_call: TRBJ1-5
d_call: TRBD1
v_call: TRBV15

cdr3_aa: CASRDTSGSMSTDTQYF
cdr3_nt: TGTGCCAGCAGGGACACTAGCGGGAGTATGAGCACAGATACGCAGTATTTT
clone_size: NA
j_call: TRBJ2-3
d_call: TRBD2
v_call: TRBV27

cdr3_aa: CASSLEGSGDGYTF
cdr3_nt: TGCGCCAGCAGCTTAGAGGGGTCGGGGGATGGCTACACCTTC
clone_size: NA
j_call: TRBJ1-2
d_call: NA
v_call: TRBV5-1

cdr3_aa: CASSEEAGSTDTQYF
cdr3_nt: TGTGCCAGCAGTGAAGAGGCGGGGTCCACAGATACGCAGTATTTT
clone_size: NA
j_call: TRBJ2-3
d_call: NA
v_call: TRBV6-4

cdr3_aa: CASSLQGSGNTIYF
cdr3_nt: TGCGCCAGCAGCCTACAGGGCTCTGGAAACACCATATATTTT
clone_size: NA
j_call: TRBJ1-3
d_call: NA
v_call: TRBV4-1

cdr3_aa: CASSPRSGRISYEQYF
cdr3_nt: TGTGCCAGCAGCCCCCGTAGCGGGAGGATCTCCTACGAGCAGTACTTC
clone_size: NA
j_call: TRBJ2-7
d_call: TRBD2
v_call: TRBV7-2

cdr3_aa: CASSGSGLGLGEQYF
cdr3_nt: TGTGCCAGCAGCGGGTCGGGACTAGGGCTTGGCGAGCAGTACTTC
clone_size: once
j_call: TRBJ2-7
d_call: TRBD2
v_call: TRBV5-4

cdr3_aa: CASSLSTWVGNTIYF
cdr3_nt: TGTGCCAGCAGTTTATCCACCTGGGTTGGAAACACCATATATTTT
clone_size: NA
j_call: TRBJ1-3
d_call: NA
v_call: TRBV28

cdr3_aa: CASSSTATGFPGELFF
cdr3_nt: TGCGCCAGCAGCTCCACCGCGACAGGGTTCCCCGGGGAGCTGTTTTTT
clone_size: NA
j_call: TRBJ2-2
d_call: TRBD1
v_call: TRBV5-1

cdr3_aa: CASSLSDTQYF
cdr3_nt: TGTGCCAGCTCATTATCTGATACGCAGTATTTT
clone_size: NA
j_call: TRBJ2-3
d_call: NA
v_call: TRBV18

cdr3_aa: CASSFPARGGTDTQYF
cdr3_nt: TGTGCCAGCAGTTTTCCAGCCCGGGGGGGCACAGATACGCAGTATTTT
clone_size: NA
j_call: TRBJ2-3
d_call: TRBD2
v_call: TRBV28

cdr3_aa: CASSLVSAGGWTDTQYF
cdr3_nt: TGCGCCAGCAGCTTGGTCTCGGCGGGAGGCTGGACAGATACGCAGTATTTT
clone_size: NA
j_call: TRBJ2-3
d_call: TRBD2
v_call: TRBV5-1

cdr3_aa: CAVQQGSENIQYF
cdr3_nt: TGTGCCGTACAACAGGGGTCCGAAAACATTCAGTACTTC
clone_size: once
j_call: TRBJ2-4
d_call: TRBD1
v_call: TRBV10-3

cdr3_aa: CASSFNPFYGQSSGNTIYF
cdr3_nt: TGTGCCAGCAGCTTTAACCCCTTTTATGGGCAGAGCTCTGGAAACACCATATATTTT
clone_size: NA
j_call: TRBJ1-3
d_call: NA
v_call: TRBV7-2

cdr3_aa: CASSLDPGTAAYEQYF
cdr3_nt: TGTGCCAGCAGCTTGGACCCCGGGACAGCCGCCTACGAGCAGTACTTC
clone_size: NA
j_call: TRBJ2-7
d_call: TRBD1
v_call: TRBV5-6

cdr3_aa: CASSFRTGGWEQFF
cdr3_nt: TGTGCCAGCAGCTTCCGGACAGGGGGCTGGGAGCAGTTCTTC
clone_size: NA
j_call: TRBJ2-1
d_call: TRBD1
v_call: TRBV27

cdr3_aa: CSVGQGLGRYF
cdr3_nt: TGCAGCGTCGGACAGGGGCTGGGTCGGTACTTC
clone_size: NA
j_call: TRBJ2-4
d_call: TRBD1
v_call: TRBV29-1

cdr3_aa: CASSLFFQALSYGYTF
cdr3_nt: TGTGCCAGCAGCTTGTTCTTCCAGGCACTTTCCTATGGCTACACCTTC
clone_size: once
j_call: TRBJ1-2
d_call: NA
v_call: TRBV7-9

cdr3_aa: CASSHGRTVAYYGYTF
cdr3_nt: TGTGCCAGCAGCCACGGCCGGACAGTAGCATATTATGGCTACACCTTC
clone_size: once
j_call: TRBJ1-2
d_call: NA
v_call: TRBV7-9

cdr3_aa: CASSISKAYEQYF
cdr3_nt: TGTGCCAGCAGTATATCTAAAGCCTACGAGCAGTACTTC
clone_size: NA
j_call: TRBJ2-7
d_call: NA
v_call: TRBV27

cdr3_aa: CASSYRVAGELFF
cdr3_nt: TGTGCCAGCAGTTACAGGGTGGCCGGGGAGCTGTTTTTT
clone_size: NA
j_call: TRBJ2-2
d_call: NA
v_call: TRBV27

cdr3_aa: CASGRTTYNEQFF
cdr3_nt: TGTGCCAGCGGGCGGACCACCTACAATGAGCAGTTCTTC
clone_size: NA
j_call: TRBJ2-1
d_call: NA
v_call: TRBV7-9

cdr3_aa: CASSPLWQGQETQYF
cdr3_nt: TGTGCCAGCTCACCACTTTGGCAGGGCCAAGAGACCCAGTACTTC
clone_size: NA
j_call: TRBJ2-5
d_call: NA
v_call: TRBV18

cdr3_aa: CASSTTSGVYEQYF
cdr3_nt: TGTGCCAGTAGCACAACTAGCGGAGTCTACGAGCAGTACTTC
clone_size: NA
j_call: TRBJ2-7
d_call: TRBD2
v_call: TRBV19